These 7 T cell receptor beta chains were sequenced from one sample in a study of early T cells in non-severe SARS-CoV-2 infection. Each CDR3 protein gets one entry after TCRdb re-called the 5' RACE reads with MiXCR. Counted here are roughly 67,000 distinct CDR3 sequences, less than 15% occurring once; the ten biggest clones make up more than 1.5%. Material: whole blood. The receptor set was obtained from an adult who was a healthcare worker with PCR-confirmed SARS-CoV-2 infection or an uninfected control (not recorded which).

This clonotype has more than one count but fewer than ten. This chain joins TRBV3-1 and TRBJ2-2, with a tentative D call TRBD2 (5 bases). Per germline, CDR1 LGHDT and CDR2 YNNKEL (reference sequence). The V end lost 3 bases, the J end lost 5 bases, and 13 bases lay between the germline ends. The CDR3 extends over 15 amino acids. CDR3 protein: CASSHGKGWTGELFF. CDR3 bases: TGTGCCAGCAGCCACGGGAAGGGATGGACCGGGGAGCTGTTTTTT. Together with reference TRBV3-1 and TRBJ2-2, the CDR3 gives the full variable domain: DTAVSQTPKYLVTQMGNDKSIKCEQNLGHDTMYWYKQDSKKFLKIMFSYNNKELIINETVPNRFSPKSPDKAHLNLHINSLELGDSAVYFCASSHGKGWTGELFFGEGSRLTVL.

This clonotype was counted at least ten times. J is TRBJ2-3 and V is TRBV6-1, with D unresolved. This CDR3 is built from 13 residues. Trimming removed 6 bases from V and 4 bases from J, with 11 bases in between. Germline lookup yields CDR1 MNHNS and CDR2 SASEGT. The CDR3 DNA reads as TGTGCCAGCAGAATTCTAGGTTCAGATACGCAGTATTTT. It codes for CASRILGSDTQYF.

The rearrangement links TRBV30 to TRBJ2-1; 12 bases map to TRBD2. The CDR3 extends over 12 amino acids. Per the germline V gene, CDR1 is GTSNPN and CDR2 is SVGIG (reference sequence). The CDR3, as DNA: TGTGCAGCTAGCGGGGGGGCCTCTGAGCAGTTCTTC. As protein: CAASGGASEQFF.

This clonotype was counted ten times or more. V is TRBV20-1 and J is TRBJ2-1; TRBD2 matches 9 bases. CDR1 and CDR2 from the germline V gene are DFQATT and SNEGSKA (reference sequence). The CDR3 contains 13 residues. The CDR3 protein is CSVQGLAMNEQFF. CDR3 coding DNA: TGCAGCGTCCAGGGACTAGCCATGAATGAGCAGTTCTTC.

This clonotype was counted only a few times. V and J are TRBV29-1 and TRBJ1-2; perhaps TRBD1 as D (5 bases). CDR1 is SQVTM and CDR2 is ANQGSEA in the germline V gene. V was cut by 4 bases and J by 6 bases, with 15 bases left in between. This CDR3 spans 13 amino acids. CDR3 nucleotides: TGCAGCGTTGTTACCGGGGGGAGAGATGGCTACACCTTC. Translation gives CSVVTGGRDGYTF.

V gene TRBV6-2 or TRBV6-3 combines with J gene TRBJ1-1; tentatively, D is TRBD1 (5 bases). V lost 7 bases and J lost 0, with 15 bases in between. Germline lookup yields CDR1 MNHEY and CDR2 SVGEGT. This CDR3 region has 15 residues. CDR3 bases: TGTGCCAGCAAACCATTTAAACAGGTGAACACTGAAGCTTTCTTT. Its protein is CASKPFKQVNTEAFF.

This clonotype appeared a few times. The CDR3 reads CASRRITKTEAFF. The CDR3 DNA follows: TGTGCCAGCAGACGAATCACTAAGACTGAAGCTTTCTTT. The chain has TRBV11-2 and TRBJ1-1; D remains ambiguous. Germline CDR1 and CDR2: SGHAT and FQNNGV. Between the trimmed V and J ends, which lost 6 bases and 5 bases, there was a span of 13 bases. This CDR3 spans 13 amino acids. Looking up the rest from reference TRBV11-2 and TRBJ1-1 gives the full variable domain: EAGVAQSPRYKIIEKRQSVAFWCNPISGHATLYWYQQILGQGPKLLIQFQNNGVVDDSQLPKDRFSAERLKGVDSTLKIQPAKLEDSAVYLCASRRITKTEAFFGQGTRLTVV.